The table lists the clone carrying this TCR beta chain with many counts. Its antigen is not identified. The sample belongs to a study of early T cells in non-severe SARS-CoV-2 infection. Across the study: With bulk RNA from unsorted whole blood as input, sequencing yielded unpaired chains. Overall study results and limits: Anti-spike CD8 specificities were favored by VDJdb matching, whose results missed private and CD4 specificities.

V gave up 4 bases and J gave up 6 bases, with 13 bases separating them. The germline V gene encodes CDR1 SGHVS and CDR2 FNYEAQ. This CDR3 has 14 amino acids. The library protocol tagged individual cDNA molecules with unique molecular identifiers. TCRdb ran MiXCR on the 5' RACE reads and lists one entry per CDR3 protein. The table includes roughly 57,000 distinct CDR3 sequences, approximately 13% detected once. The source of this sequence is an adult who was a healthcare worker with PCR-confirmed SARS-CoV-2 infection or an uninfected control (not recorded which). The J gene is TRBJ1-5, the V gene TRBV7-6; tentatively, D is TRBD1 (5 bases). Sequencing was done on a sample of whole blood. CDR3 DNA: TGTGCCAGCAGCTCTCAACCAGGGCTTCAGCCCCAGCATTTT. Translating it yields CASSSQPGLQPQHF.